A selection of T cell receptor beta chains follows, all from one sample in a study of blood T cells in healthy people across ages. TCRdb redid the calling of the 5' RACE reads with MiXCR, one entry per CDR3 protein. The sample holds around 1,600,000 distinct CDR3 sequences, less than 45% seen once. Sequences were obtained from blood. The receptors stem from a woman aged 18-29 years in good health. Both conserved end residues are part of each CDR3. Fields, in order: J gene, D gene, V gene, clone size, CDR3 length, CDR3 DNA, CDR3 protein. A D gene is named only where the DNA matches it firmly. Only some rows state a clone size, as once, few, many or a class for expanded clones.

j_gene: TRBJ1-4
d_gene: .
v_gene: TRBV30
abundance: few
len: 13
CDR3nt: TGTGCCTGGAGCGAAGGGAGTAATGAAAAACTGTTTTTT
CDR3aa: CAWSEGSNEKLFF

j_gene: TRBJ2-3
d_gene: TRBD1
v_gene: TRBV20-1
abundance: .
len: 15
CDR3nt: TGCAGTGCTAGAGATCTAAAGGGGGCCGCAGATACGCAGTATTTT
CDR3aa: CSARDLKGAADTQYF

j_gene: TRBJ2-1
d_gene: .
v_gene: TRBV29-1
abundance: .
len: 11
CDR3nt: TGCAGCGTCACGGGGTTCGATGAGCAGTTCTTC
CDR3aa: CSVTGFDEQFF

j_gene: TRBJ2-4
d_gene: TRBD2
v_gene: TRBV12-3/TRBV12-4
abundance: few
len: 16
CDR3nt: TGTGCCAGCAGTTTCCGTCGCGGGGGGCGGTTCAACATTCAGTACTTC
CDR3aa: CASSFRRGGRFNIQYF

j_gene: TRBJ2-1
d_gene: TRBD2
v_gene: TRBV5-1
abundance: few
len: 17
CDR3nt: TGCGCCAGCAGCTACCGCGTTGTGCGGGAGTACTACAATGAGCAGTTCTTC
CDR3aa: CASSYRVVREYYNEQFF

j_gene: TRBJ1-1
d_gene: .
v_gene: TRBV7-2
abundance: .
len: 15
CDR3nt: TGTGCCAGCAGCTTAGGCAAAGGGATGAACACTGAAGCTTTCTTT
CDR3aa: CASSLGKGMNTEAFF

j_gene: TRBJ2-2
d_gene: TRBD2
v_gene: TRBV4-3
abundance: few
len: 16
CDR3nt: TGCGCCAGCAGCCAGCTAGCGGGAGTTGAGACCGGGGAGCTGTTTTTT
CDR3aa: CASSQLAGVETGELFF

j_gene: TRBJ2-2
d_gene: TRBD2
v_gene: TRBV12-3/TRBV12-4
abundance: .
len: 15
CDR3nt: TGTGCCAGCGGACTAGAGCGGGGGGTCACCGGGGAGCTGTTTTTT
CDR3aa: CASGLERGVTGELFF

j_gene: TRBJ1-5
d_gene: TRBD1
v_gene: TRBV4-2
abundance: few
len: 15
CDR3nt: TGTGCCAGCAGCCAAGATGGACAGGCAGATCAGCCCCAGCATTTT
CDR3aa: CASSQDGQADQPQHF

j_gene: TRBJ1-6
d_gene: .
v_gene: TRBV12-3/TRBV12-4
abundance: .
len: 14
CDR3nt: TGTGCCAGCAATAAGGGACCTAGGGATTCACCCCTCCACTTT
CDR3aa: CASNKGPRDSPLHF

j_gene: TRBJ2-5
d_gene: .
v_gene: TRBV3-1
abundance: .
len: 13
CDR3nt: TGTGCCAGCAGACATCGCACCAAAGAGACCCAGTACTTC
CDR3aa: CASRHRTKETQYF

j_gene: TRBJ2-7
d_gene: .
v_gene: TRBV7-2
abundance: few
len: 14
CDR3nt: TGTGCCAGCAGCCGTTGGGACGGATCCTACGAGCAGTACTTC
CDR3aa: CASSRWDGSYEQYF

j_gene: TRBJ2-1
d_gene: .
v_gene: TRBV6-2/TRBV6-3
abundance: .
len: 15
CDR3nt: TGTGCCAGCAGTAATAGCGTACATTCCTACAATGAGCAGTTCTTC
CDR3aa: CASSNSVHSYNEQFF

j_gene: TRBJ2-1
d_gene: TRBD1
v_gene: TRBV6-6
abundance: .
len: 13
CDR3nt: TGTGCCAGCAGTTACCGACAGGGGGGTGAGCAGTTCTTC
CDR3aa: CASSYRQGGEQFF

j_gene: TRBJ2-7
d_gene: .
v_gene: TRBV2
abundance: .
len: 12
CDR3nt: TGTGCCAGCAGTGAAGCGCAATACGAGCAGTACTTC
CDR3aa: CASSEAQYEQYF

j_gene: TRBJ1-2
d_gene: TRBD1
v_gene: TRBV29-1
abundance: few
len: 15
CDR3nt: TGCAGCGTTGTGAGGGGGACAGGGACTAACTATGGCTACACCTTC
CDR3aa: CSVVRGTGTNYGYTF

j_gene: TRBJ2-1
d_gene: TRBD2
v_gene: TRBV5-6
abundance: .
len: 14
CDR3nt: TGTGCCAGCACCCTAGGGACTACCTACAATGAGCAGTTCTTC
CDR3aa: CASTLGTTYNEQFF

j_gene: TRBJ2-3
d_gene: .
v_gene: TRBV20-1
abundance: .
len: 14
CDR3nt: TGCAGTGCTAGAGCTCCTACTGGAACAGATACGCAGTATTTT
CDR3aa: CSARAPTGTDTQYF

j_gene: TRBJ2-5
d_gene: .
v_gene: TRBV28
abundance: few
len: 14
CDR3nt: TGTGCCAGCAGTTTTCCGGGGAACCCAGAGACCCAGTACTTC
CDR3aa: CASSFPGNPETQYF

j_gene: TRBJ2-2
d_gene: .
v_gene: TRBV4-2
abundance: .
len: 14
CDR3nt: TGTGCCAGCAGCTCCCTAGCGAGCACCGGGGAGCTGTTTTTT
CDR3aa: CASSSLASTGELFF

j_gene: TRBJ1-1
d_gene: .
v_gene: TRBV7-2
abundance: .
len: 14
CDR3nt: TGTGCCAGCAACGTAGGGGGGGTGAACACTGAAGCTTTCTTT
CDR3aa: CASNVGGVNTEAFF

j_gene: TRBJ2-7
d_gene: .
v_gene: TRBV9
abundance: .
len: 15
CDR3nt: TGTGCCAGCAGCGTAGGGGGGAAGAGCTACAATGAGCAGTACTTC
CDR3aa: CASSVGGKSYNEQYF

j_gene: TRBJ2-3
d_gene: .
v_gene: TRBV9
abundance: .
len: 16
CDR3nt: TGTGCCAGCAGCTCTTCAGCCGGATACATTACAGATACGCAGTATTTT
CDR3aa: CASSSSAGYITDTQYF

j_gene: TRBJ2-7
d_gene: TRBD1
v_gene: TRBV28
abundance: .
len: 14
CDR3nt: TGTGCCAGCACCGAGACAGGGAGCTCCTACGAGCAGTACTTC
CDR3aa: CASTETGSSYEQYF

j_gene: TRBJ2-1
d_gene: .
v_gene: TRBV7-9
abundance: .
len: 14
CDR3nt: TGTGCCAGCAGCTCATCGGGACATTTAGAGACCCAGTTCTTC
CDR3aa: CASSSSGHLETQFF

j_gene: TRBJ2-1
d_gene: TRBD2
v_gene: TRBV27
abundance: .
len: 13
CDR3nt: TGTGCCAGCACGCCTAGCGGGCTAAATGAGCAGTTCTTC
CDR3aa: CASTPSGLNEQFF

j_gene: TRBJ2-7
d_gene: TRBD1
v_gene: TRBV20-1
abundance: .
len: 13
CDR3nt: TGCAGTGCTCTGACAGGGGGCTCCTACGAGCAGTACTTC
CDR3aa: CSALTGGSYEQYF

j_gene: TRBJ2-3
d_gene: .
v_gene: TRBV7-8
abundance: .
len: 17
CDR3nt: TGTGCCAGCACCCTTAGCAGAGGGGTCGTTAGCACAGATACGCAGTATTTT
CDR3aa: CASTLSRGVVSTDTQYF

j_gene: TRBJ1-2
d_gene: TRBD1
v_gene: TRBV6-2/TRBV6-3
abundance: few
len: 13
CDR3nt: TGTGCCAGCAGGGGGACAGGGATAGATGGCTACACCTTC
CDR3aa: CASRGTGIDGYTF

j_gene: TRBJ2-7
d_gene: TRBD2
v_gene: TRBV4-3
abundance: .
len: 16
CDR3nt: TGCGCCAGCAGCCAAGAGGCCGGGACTAGCTCCTACGAGCAGTACTTC
CDR3aa: CASSQEAGTSSYEQYF

j_gene: TRBJ2-3
d_gene: TRBD2
v_gene: TRBV20-1
abundance: .
len: 16
CDR3nt: TGCAGTGCTACTCCTAGCGGGAGGGCCGGAACAGATACGCAGTATTTT
CDR3aa: CSATPSGRAGTDTQYF

j_gene: TRBJ2-5
d_gene: TRBD1
v_gene: TRBV2
abundance: many
len: 15
CDR3nt: TGTGCCAGCACCCCGACAGGGTCCCCCCAAGAGACCCAGTACTTC
CDR3aa: CASTPTGSPQETQYF

j_gene: TRBJ2-7
d_gene: TRBD1
v_gene: TRBV29-1
abundance: .
len: 14
CDR3nt: TGCAGCGTCCAGACAGGGACCAATAAGGACGAGCAGTACTTC
CDR3aa: CSVQTGTNKDEQYF

j_gene: TRBJ2-3
d_gene: .
v_gene: TRBV29-1
abundance: many
len: 11
CDR3nt: TGCAGCGTGGCGGACACAGATACGCAGTATTTT
CDR3aa: CSVADTDTQYF